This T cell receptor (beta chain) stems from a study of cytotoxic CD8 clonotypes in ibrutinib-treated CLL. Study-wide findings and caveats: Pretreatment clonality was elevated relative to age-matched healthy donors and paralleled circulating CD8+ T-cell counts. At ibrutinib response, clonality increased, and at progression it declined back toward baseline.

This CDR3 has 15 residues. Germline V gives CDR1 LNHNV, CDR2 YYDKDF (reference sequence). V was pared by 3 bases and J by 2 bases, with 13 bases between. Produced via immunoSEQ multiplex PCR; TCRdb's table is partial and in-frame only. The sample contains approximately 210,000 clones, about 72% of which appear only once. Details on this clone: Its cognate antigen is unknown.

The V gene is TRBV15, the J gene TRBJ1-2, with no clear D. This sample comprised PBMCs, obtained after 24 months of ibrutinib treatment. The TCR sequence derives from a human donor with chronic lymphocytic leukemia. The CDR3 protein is CATSRPSIENYGYTF. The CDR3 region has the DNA TGTGCCACCAGCAGGCCCTCGATTGAGAACTATGGCTACACCTTC.